This T cell receptor (beta chain) originates from a study of shared T cell receptors in the human thymus. Germline CDR1 reads SGHAT; CDR2 reads FQNNGV. The CDR3 contains 18 residues. Trimming took off 0 bases at V and 0 bases at J, with 15 bases between the two ends. Clones were sequenced by immunoSEQ multiplex PCR, and TCRdb holds only the in-frame ones, with some missing. The table lists hundreds of thousands of clones, 70% to 80% of them singletons, with about 0.012% in the top ten. The data were also submitted as part of a second study, on human thymus T cells. From that report: Donors were healthy Finnish infants having corrective surgery for congenital heart defects. Thymic tissue was derived from resections collected during corrective heart surgery. Among thymic and blood repertoires, usage of V and J genes appeared biased.

V usage is TRBV11-2 and J usage is TRBJ1-5, with a tentative D call TRBD1 (5 bases). The receptor comes from a boy less than two years old with a congenital heart defect. The sample taken for sequencing was thymocytes. CDR3 region: CASSLDLTKGNSNQPQHF. The CDR3, as DNA: TGTGCCAGCAGCTTAGACCTAACGAAGGGGAATAGCAATCAGCCCCAGCATTTT.